One sample yielded the 25 T cell receptor beta chains listed below, sequenced in a study of T cell responses to AZD1222 COVID-19 vaccine. Libraries were prepared by immunoSEQ multiplex PCR; TCRdb keeps only in-frame clonotypes and omits some of them. The sample comprises 85,000 to 90,000 clones, about 89% of which are singletons, and roughly 5.1% rests with the top ten. The source material was peripheral blood, sampled 28 days after the second AZD1222 dose. The receptor source for this set is an adult who received the AZD1222 COVID-19 vaccine.

The CDR3 nucleotides read TGTGCCAGCACCCCTCCGGGGGCCGGGGAGCTGTTTTTT. Its translation is CASTPPGAGELFF. V and J are TRBV7-2 and TRBJ2-2; maybe TRBD2 (6 bases). Germline CDR1 is SGHTA and CDR2 is FQGNSA. V lost 7 bases and J 6 bases, leaving 12 bases between the germline ends. The CDR3 has 13 amino acids.

This sequence joins TRBV4-1 and TRBJ1-1, with 11 bases fitting TRBD1. The V segment lost 4 bases and the J segment 5 bases; nucleotides outside the gene matches: 6. The CDR3 runs to 15 residues. Germline-derived CDR1 and CDR2 are MGHRA and YSYEKL. The CDR3, as DNA: TGCGCCAGCAGCCCAGGACAGGGGGCGCGGACTGAAGCTTTCTTT. Its protein is CASSPGQGARTEAFF.

This clone was seen at least ten times. V gene TRBV18 combines with J gene TRBJ1-1; TRBD1 matches at 8 bases. Germline V gives CDR1 KGHSH, CDR2 LQKENI. The CDR3 has 16 amino acids. J gave up 0 bases and V 4 bases, and 7 bases lay outside the gene matches. The chain's CDR3 is CASSLYRGKMNTEAFF. CDR3 in DNA: TGTGCCAGCTCACTCTACAGGGGGAAGATGAACACTGAAGCTTTCTTT.

This clone was found once. This sequence joins TRBV10-3 and TRBJ2-7; D might be TRBD1 (5 bases). Germline-derived CDR1 and CDR2 are ENHRY and SYGVKD. CDR3 size: 12 residues. V was cut by 6 bases and J by 5 bases, with 11 bases left in between. For the CDR3, the DNA is TGTGCCATCAGCGTGGGGCTCCACGAGCAGTACTTC. Its protein is CAISVGLHEQYF.

The chain carries TRBV19 and TRBJ2-3; 12 nucleotides line up with TRBD2. V lost 6 bases, J lost 7 bases, and 11 bases stayed unmatched. CDR1 LNHDA and CDR2 SQIVND come from the germline V gene (reference sequence). CDR3 size: 16 residues. CDR3 amino acids: CASSRLAGAPGYTQYF. The DNA of the CDR3 is TGTGCCAGTAGCCGACTAGCGGGGGCCCCGGGGTATACGCAGTATTTT.

This clone is a singleton in its sample. The CDR3 sequence is CASSVAGYGEQFF. The CDR3 DNA follows: TGTGCCAGCAGTGTAGCAGGGTACGGTGAGCAGTTCTTC. This chain links TRBV6-4 with TRBJ2-1; possible D gene TRBD1, 5 bases. Germline V gene data show CDR1 as MRHNA and CDR2 as SNTAGT. CDR3 length equals 13 residues. V lost 4 bases and J lost 9, with 13 bases in between.

In DNA, the CDR3 is TGTGCCAGCAGATCCCGGGACAGGGGGCCGTACGAGCAGTACTTC. Translated, it gives CASRSRDRGPYEQYF. V and J are TRBV6-5 and TRBJ2-7; 12 positions agree with TRBD1. Per germline, CDR1 MNHEY and CDR2 SVGAGI. The CDR3 contains 15 residues. J lost 4 bases, V lost 6 bases, and 7 bases had no gene match.

The genes are TRBV12-3 or TRBV12-4 and TRBJ1-5, with D maybe TRBD1 (5 bases). V lost 5 bases, J lost 7 bases, and 12 bases lay in between. This CDR3 contains 13 residues. The CDR3 here is CASSRSRDQPQHF. The CDR3 region has the DNA TGTGCCAGCAGTCGTTCAAGGGACCAGCCCCAGCATTTT.

The CDR3 loop reads CASSEGVGTEAFF. Written as DNA, the CDR3 is TGTGCCAGCAGTGAGGGGGTTGGCACTGAAGCTTTCTTT. The chain links TRBV6-4 to TRBJ1-1, with TRBD1 as a possible D gene (5 bases). Germline CDR1 is MRHNA and CDR2 is SNTAGT. The CDR3 totals 13 residues. V was clipped by 3 bases and J by 4 bases, with 9 bases between them.

The genes are TRBV3-1 (or the pseudogene TRBV3-2) and TRBJ1-2; D possibly corresponds to TRBD1 (6 bases). Germline CDR1 and CDR2: LGHDT and YNNKEL (reference sequence). V was cut by 1 base and J by 5 bases, with 14 bases left in between. This CDR3 comprises 15 residues. The CDR3 DNA sequence: TGTGCCAGCAGCCAAGGGGGGGGACAAGGGTATGGCTACACCTTC. Protein: CASSQGGGQGYGYTF.

The rearrangement joins TRBV19 to TRBJ2-3; 10 bases align to TRBD1. This CDR3 spans 14 amino acids. The germline V gene has CDR1 LNHDA and CDR2 SQIVND (reference sequence). Losses at the gene ends were 5 bases for V and 6 bases for J; bases not matched to a gene: 5. The DNA for the CDR3 is TGTGCCAGTAGTCGTGGACAGGGGGGCGATACGCAGTATTTT. Protein product: CASSRGQGGDTQYF.

The V and J genes are TRBV7-9 and TRBJ1-5, with D possibly matching TRBD1 (6 bases). Looked up from germline, CDR1 is SEHNR and CDR2 is FQNEAQ (reference sequence). The CDR3 loop spans 18 amino acids. The V and J ends lost 1 base and 0 bases respectively, with 16 bases between them. The chain's CDR3 is CASSLVSNRDNSNQPQHF. In DNA, the CDR3 is TGTGCCAGCAGCTTAGTCTCAAACAGGGATAATAGCAATCAGCCCCAGCATTTT. The whole variable domain, filled in from reference TRBV7-9 and TRBJ1-5, reads DTGVSQNPRHKITKRGQNVTFRCDPISEHNRLYWYRQTLGQGPEFLTYFQNEAQLEKSRLLSDRFSAERPKGSFSTLEIQRTEQGDSAMYLCASSLVSNRDNSNQPQHFGDGTRLSIL.

In its sample, this clone was seen a few times. The J gene is TRBJ2-3, the V gene TRBV5-8; D call uncertain. CDR1 is SGHTS, CDR2 YDEGEE, per germline. V lost 0 bases to trimming and J lost 6 bases, with 11 bases between them. The CDR3 consists of 14 residues. For the CDR3, the DNA is TGTGCCAGCAGCTTGGGTACTAAAACTGATACGCAGTATTTT. Its translation: CASSLGTKTDTQYF.

V is TRBV5-5 and J is TRBJ2-6, with 8 bases identical to TRBD1. V gave up 3 bases and J gave up 2 bases; unmatched junction bases: 4. The germline CDR1 and CDR2 sequences are SGHKS and YYEKEE (reference sequence). CDR3 size: 16 residues. CDR3 sequence reads: CASSSLQGAGANVLTF. CDR3 in DNA: TGTGCCAGCAGCTCGTTACAGGGGGCTGGGGCCAACGTCCTGACTTTC.

The rearrangement joins TRBV19 to TRBJ1-6, with D maybe TRBD1 (5 bases). Germline V CDR1 and CDR2: LNHDA, SQIVND (reference sequence). V dropped 0 bases and J dropped 9 bases, with 6 bases sitting between them. The CDR3 is made up of 13 amino acids. CDR3 nucleotides: TGTGCCAGTAGTATAGATGGGGGTTCACCCCTCCACTTT. This codes for CASSIDGGSPLHF.

This clone occurred a few times. The genes are TRBV19 and TRBJ2-2; 10 positions agree with TRBD2. The CDR3 has 16 residues. J lost 1 base, V lost 5 bases, and 4 bases had no gene match. In germline, CDR1 is LNHDA, CDR2 SQIVND (reference sequence). The chain's CDR3 is CASSGSGGLNTGELFF. CDR3 coding DNA: TGTGCCAGTAGTGGTAGCGGGGGGCTGAACACCGGGGAGCTGTTTTTT.

As concerns this clone: A read error may account for a junction end that differs from germline. As DNA, the CDR3 is TGTGCCAGCAGTTTAGCGAACGCCGGGGAGCTGTTTTTT. This translates into CASSLANAGELFF. The genes are TRBV12-3 or TRBV12-4 and TRBJ2-2, with unresolved D. The CDR3 totals 13 residues.

The chain employs TRBV7-8 and TRBJ2-3, with TRBD2 as a possible D gene (6 bases). The CDR3 has 15 amino acids. With 5 bases removed from V and 6 bases from J, the gap between germline ends came to 18 bases. Germline assignment: CDR1 SGHVS and CDR2 FQNEAQ. The CDR3 nucleotides read TGTGCCAGCAGCCCGGGGACTTCTGGGTCGGATACGCAGTATTTT. Protein: CASSPGTSGSDTQYF.

The V call is TRBV6-5, the J call TRBJ2-5, with unresolved D. Trimming shortened V by 4 bases and J by 5 bases, and 8 bases separated the two germline ends. The CDR3 runs to 12 residues. Looked up from germline, CDR1 is MNHEY and CDR2 is SVGAGI. Here the CDR3 DNA reads TGTGCCAGCAGTTCCGAATGGGAGACCCAGTACTTC. Translating it yields CASSSEWETQYF.

The chain carries TRBV7-6 and TRBJ2-5, with D uncertain. Germline loops: CDR1 SGHVS, CDR2 FNYEAQ. The CDR3 runs 15 residues. V was shortened by 7 bases and J by 2 bases, with 17 bases between the two germline ends. The CDR3 nucleotides read TGTGCCAGCACCCCGTACGCTGGCGGACAAGAGACCCAGTACTTC. Protein: CASTPYAGGQETQYF.

The chain combines TRBV7-2 with TRBJ1-5; D remains ambiguous. V was trimmed by 3 bases and J by 7 bases, leaving 13 bases between them. The CDR3 runs 14 residues. Germline V gives CDR1 SGHTA, CDR2 FQGNSA. The CDR3 nucleotides read TGTGCCAGCAGCTTGGGAGGGTGGGGACAGCCCCAGCATTTT. It codes for CASSLGGWGQPQHF.

CDR3 sequence reads: CSVLRDTGTYEQYF. The CDR3 coding sequence is TGCAGCGTTTTACGGGACACTGGGACCTACGAGCAGTACTTC. The chain couples TRBV29-1 to TRBJ2-7, with D possibly matching TRBD1 (6 bases). V lost 5 bases to trimming and J lost 2 bases, with 16 bases between them. The CDR3 loop spans 14 amino acids. Germline-derived CDR1 and CDR2 are SQVTM and ANQGSEA.

As regards this clone: Other DNA sequences in the same sample also yield this CDR3. The rearrangement uses TRBV3-1 (or the pseudogene TRBV3-2) and TRBJ1-2; D might be TRBD1 (5 bases). This CDR3 has 13 amino acids. CDR1 is LGHDT and CDR2 is YNNKEL in the germline V gene (reference sequence). Between the trimmed V and J ends, which lost 4 bases and 3 bases, there was a span of 9 bases. Here the CDR3 reads CASSLGTDYGYTF. The CDR3 DNA sequence: TGTGCCAGCAGCCTGGGGACCGACTATGGCTACACCTTC.

The chain uses TRBV9 and TRBJ1-1; TRBD1 matches at 7 bases. The CDR3 is 14 residues long. CDR1 is SGDLS and CDR2 is YYNGEE in the germline V gene. The junction had 8 bases not matched to a gene; V was cut back by 4 bases and J by 5 bases. In nucleotides, the CDR3 is TGTGCCAGCAGCCCACAGACAGGGAGGACTGAAGCTTTCTTT. Amino acid sequence: CASSPQTGRTEAFF.

The table lists this clone with a count of one. This chain joins TRBV12-3 or TRBV12-4 and TRBJ1-6; D is uncertain. The CDR3 length is 13 residues. V was pared by 2 bases and J by 8 bases, with 7 bases between. The CDR3 sequence is CASSLLRDSPLHF. The CDR3 nucleotides are TGTGCCAGCAGTTTATTAAGGGATTCACCCCTCCACTTT.